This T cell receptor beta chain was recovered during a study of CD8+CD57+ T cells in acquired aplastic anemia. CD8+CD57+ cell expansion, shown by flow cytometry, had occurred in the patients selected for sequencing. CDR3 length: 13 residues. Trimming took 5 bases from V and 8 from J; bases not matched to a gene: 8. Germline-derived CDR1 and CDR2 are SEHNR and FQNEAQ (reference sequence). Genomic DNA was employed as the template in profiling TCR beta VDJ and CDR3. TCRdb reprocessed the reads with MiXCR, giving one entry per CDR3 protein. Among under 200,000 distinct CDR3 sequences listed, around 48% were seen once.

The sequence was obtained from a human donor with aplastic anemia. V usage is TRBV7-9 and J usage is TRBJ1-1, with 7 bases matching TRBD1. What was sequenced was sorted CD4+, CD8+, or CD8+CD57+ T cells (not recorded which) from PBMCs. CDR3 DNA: TGTGCCAGCAGCCCACAGGGGTCCCTCGAAGCTTTCTTT. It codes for CASSPQGSLEAFF.